This entry lists 32 T cell receptor beta chains sequenced from one sample in a study of patients and donors after allogeneic stem cell transplantation. TCRdb called the RT-PCR reads again in MiXCR, with one record for every CDR3 protein. Of over 200,000 distinct CDR3 sequences listed, 35% to 45% are singletons. The sample comprised blood, either unsorted or a sorted T cell fraction (not recorded which). The source is a human donor who was either an allogeneic HSCT recipient or a stem cell or donor lymphocyte infusion donor (not recorded which). It is not recorded whose cells these are; they may come from a transplant donor.

The rearrangement links TRBV11-2 to TRBJ1-6, with D hard to call. Germline loops: CDR1 SGHAT, CDR2 FQNNGV. The CDR3 loop spans 17 amino acids. The V end was cut by 5 bases, the J end by 10 bases, with 24 bases between. CDR3 residues: CASSRWVGWLPNSPLHF. The DNA of the CDR3 is TGTGCCAGCAGCCGATGGGTCGGTTGGCTTCCCAACTCACCCCTCCACTTT.

V usage is TRBV5-6 and J usage is TRBJ2-1; tentative D call: TRBD1 (6 bases). V shed 4 bases and J shed 8 bases, with 13 bases lying between them. Germline V gene data show CDR1 as SGHDT and CDR2 as YYEEEE. The CDR3 extends over 13 amino acids. The CDR3 nucleotides are TGTGCCAGCAGCCCGGCAGGGGCCGATGAGCAGTTCTTC. Protein product: CASSPAGADEQFF. Looking up the rest from reference TRBV5-6 and TRBJ2-1 gives the full variable domain: DAGVTQSPTHLIKTRGQQVTLRCSPKSGHDTVSWYQQALGQGPQFIFQYYEEEERQRGNFPDRFSGHQFPNYSSELNVNALLLGDSALYLCASSPAGADEQFFGPGTRLTVL.

The V call is TRBV5-1, the J call TRBJ1-2; no definite D call. The germline gives CDR1 SGHRS, CDR2 YFSETQ. V was shortened by 5 bases and J by 6 bases, with 14 bases between the two germline ends. The CDR3 runs 13 residues. In nucleotides, the CDR3 is TGCGCCAGCAGAACTCGGGGAGACGATGGCTACACCTTC. It specifies CASRTRGDDGYTF.

This chain uses TRBV18 with TRBJ1-2, with D maybe TRBD1 (6 bases). The CDR3 length is 16 residues. Per germline, CDR1 KGHSH and CDR2 LQKENI. The ends were cut back, 1 base at V and 3 bases at J, with 15 bases in the middle. CDR3 in DNA: TGTGCCAGCTCACCACGCGCGACAGGAGCTTACTATGGCTACACCTTC. Translation gives CASSPRATGAYYGYTF.

This clonotype was seen only a few times. Being one base from a much bigger clone, this may be a read error. This rearrangement joins TRBV7-2 to TRBJ1-5; D remains ambiguous. Trimming left V 0 bases short and J 4 bases short, with 1 base between. CDR3 size: 12 residues. Germline CDR1 reads SGHTA; CDR2 reads FQGNSA. CDR3 residues: CASSLANQPQHF. For the CDR3, the DNA is TGTGCCAGCAGCTTAGCGAATCAGCCCCAGCATTTT.

The chain carries TRBV10-3 and TRBJ2-2; the match to TRBD1 covers 8 bases. Germline V gene data show CDR1 as ENHRY and CDR2 as SYGVKD. V lost 6 bases, J lost 7 bases, and 10 bases stayed unmatched. The CDR3 totals 15 residues. The chain's CDR3 is CAIRDPGQDIGELFF. In nucleotides, the CDR3 is TGTGCCATCAGGGATCCGGGACAGGATATCGGGGAGCTGTTTTTT.

This clonotype was found a few times. The chain is built from TRBV6-5 and TRBJ1-6; 7 bases agree with TRBD1. Losses at the gene ends were 2 bases for V and 0 bases for J; bases not matched to a gene: 4. Looked up from germline, CDR1 is MNHEY and CDR2 is SVGAGI. CDR3 length equals 17 residues. CDR3 sequence (DNA): TGTGCCAGCAGTTACGACAGGGACCTCTCCTATAATTCACCCCTCCACTTT. Encoded protein: CASSYDRDLSYNSPLHF.

This clonotype was counted ten times or more. This chain uses TRBV12-3 or TRBV12-4 with TRBJ1-5; D is possibly TRBD1 (5 bases). The CDR3 extends over 16 amino acids. The V and J ends lost 0 bases and 6 bases respectively, with 15 bases between them. CDR3 region: CASSLAGALGPQPQHF. The CDR3 bases are TGTGCCAGCAGTTTAGCTGGGGCCTTAGGGCCTCAGCCCCAGCATTTT.

V is TRBV28 and J is TRBJ1-5; D remains unclear. V was clipped by 5 bases and J by 0 bases, with 8 bases between them. Germline CDR1 is MDHEN and CDR2 is SYDVKM. The CDR3 covers 14 residues. The CDR3 nucleotides read TGTGCCAGCAGTGGGGTCAATAGCAATCAGCCCCAGCATTTT. This sequence encodes CASSGVNSNQPQHF.

The J gene is TRBJ2-6, the V gene TRBV5-5; D not resolved. Germline V lookup: CDR1 SGHKS, CDR2 YYEKEE (reference sequence). This CDR3 contains 16 residues. Trimming took 0 bases from V and 1 from J, leaving 8 bases between them. The CDR3 coding sequence is TGTGCCAGCAGCTTGGCCCGGTATTCTGGGGCCAACGTCCTGACTTTC. The encoded protein is CASSLARYSGANVLTF.

The gene calls are TRBV5-1 and TRBJ2-7; 8 positions match TRBD1. Per germline, CDR1 SGHRS and CDR2 YFSETQ. The CDR3 length is 14 residues. J was trimmed by 2 bases and V by 4 bases; bases with no gene match: 5. For the CDR3, the DNA is TGCGCCAGCAGCCTCAGGACAGGGCCCTACGAGCAGTACTTC. Translating gives CASSLRTGPYEQYF.

This chain connects TRBV6-1 to TRBJ2-1; possible D gene TRBD2, 5 bases. The germline V and J ends were trimmed by 6 bases and 6 bases, with 18 bases remaining between them. The germline V gene encodes CDR1 MNHNS and CDR2 SASEGT. The CDR3 extends over 15 amino acids. CDR3 sequence (DNA): TGTGCCAGCAGCGTTACGGGGAGTTCAGGCAATGAGCAGTTCTTC. Encoded protein: CASSVTGSSGNEQFF.

J is TRBJ1-5 and V is TRBV4-1; D gene unclear. The CDR3 is 15 residues long. The V and J ends lost 2 bases and 4 bases respectively, with 12 bases between them. Germline V gene sequence: CDR1 MGHRA, CDR2 YSYEKL. CDR3 DNA sequence: TGCGCCAGCAGCCAATTATCTGCGACGAATCAGCCCCAGCATTTT. Translated, it gives CASSQLSATNQPQHF.

In its sample, this clonotype was seen a few times. The rearrangement links TRBV18 to TRBJ2-1; TRBD1 might be the D (6 bases). This CDR3 has 16 amino acids. V lost 4 bases, J lost 1 base, and 14 bases lay in between. Looked up from germline, CDR1 is KGHSH and CDR2 is LQKENI. The CDR3 DNA sequence: TGTGCCAGCTCACTCGATTTGGACAGTTCCTACAATGAGCAGTTCTTC. Its translation is CASSLDLDSSYNEQFF.

The J gene is TRBJ1-5, the V gene TRBV27, with D perhaps TRBD1 (5 bases). This CDR3 is 15 amino acids long. Germline V gene lookup returns CDR1 MNHEY and CDR2 SMNVEV (reference sequence). V gave up 4 bases and J gave up 0 bases, with 10 bases separating them. The CDR3 DNA sequence: TGTGCCAGCAGTTACCGGGACGGTAGCAATCAGCCCCAGCATTTT. Amino acids: CASSYRDGSNQPQHF.

This clonotype was counted only a few times. This rearrangement joins TRBV12-3 or TRBV12-4 to TRBJ2-1; D unresolved. V lost 10 bases and J lost 6, with 16 bases in between. The CDR3 totals 13 residues. The CDR3 DNA reads TGTGCCAACCGAAGGCTCCCGGCCAATGAGCAGTTCTTC. As protein: CANRRLPANEQFF.

This chain connects TRBV9 to TRBJ2-3; no clear D gene. The CDR3 length is 14 residues. V lost 1 base and J 3 bases, leaving 9 bases between the germline ends. Germline CDR1 SGDLS, CDR2 YYNGEE. CDR3 sequence reads: CASSVNPRTDTQYF. The CDR3 nucleotides read TGTGCCAGCAGCGTAAACCCTAGAACAGATACGCAGTATTTT.

There are a few counts of this clonotype. The genes are TRBV6-1 and TRBJ1-4, with 9 positions matching TRBD1. There are 15 residues in the CDR3. J lost 7 bases, V lost 2 bases, and 5 bases had no gene match. CDR1 and CDR2 from the germline V gene are MNHNS and SASEGT. CDR3 nucleotides: TGTGCCAGCAGTGAATTGGGACAGGGTTTTGAAAAACTGTTTTTT. Translation: CASSELGQGFEKLFF.

This chain uses TRBV29-1 with TRBJ1-2; 7 bases map to TRBD1. The V and J ends lost 7 bases and 4 bases, in that order; junction bases with no gene match: 9. The CDR3 contains 13 residues. The germline gives CDR1 SQVTM, CDR2 ANQGSEA. The CDR3: CSAFGTDGYGYTF. CDR3 in DNA: TGCAGCGCTTTCGGGACAGATGGCTATGGCTACACCTTC. Together with reference TRBV29-1 and TRBJ1-2, the CDR3 gives the full variable domain: SAVISQKPSRDICQRGTSLTIQCQVDSQVTMMFWYRQQPGQSLTLIATANQGSEATYESGFVIDKFPISRPNLTFSTLTVSNMSPEDSSIYLCSAFGTDGYGYTFGSGTRLTVV.

This sequence joins TRBV12-3 or TRBV12-4 and TRBJ2-1; 12 nucleotides line up with TRBD2. The CDR3 has 13 residues. V was pared by 11 bases and J by 8 bases, with 7 bases of the junction left unmatched. In DNA form, the CDR3 reads TGTGCCTCTCTAGCGGGGGGGATCTATGAGCAGTTCTTC. This sequence encodes CASLAGGIYEQFF.

This clonotype was seen a few times. The chain has TRBV12-3 or TRBV12-4 and TRBJ1-2, with unresolved D. The CDR3 is 13 amino acids. Trimming removed 5 bases from V and 4 bases from J, with 11 bases in between. The CDR3 loop is CASSPRTSYGYTF. The CDR3 DNA is TGTGCCAGCAGTCCCCGCACCTCCTATGGCTACACCTTC.

At least ten counts were recorded for this clonotype. V and J are TRBV11-2 and TRBJ1-5; D gene unclear. CDR1 and CDR2 from the germline V gene are SGHAT and FQNNGV. V was pared by 6 bases and J by 4 bases, with 4 bases between. The CDR3 has 11 amino acids. In DNA, the CDR3 is TGTGCCAGCAGTTTTAATCAGCCCCAGCATTTT. It encodes CASSFNQPQHF.

The sample holds a few counts of this clonotype. The chain has TRBV6-5 and TRBJ1-2, with TRBD1 matching 7 bases. The germline CDR1 and CDR2 sequences are MNHEY and SVGAGI. V was pared by 2 bases and J by 0 bases, with 6 bases of the junction left unmatched. The length of the CDR3 is 16 residues. CDR3 amino acids: CASSYVSRGTNYGYTF. The CDR3 DNA reads TGTGCCAGCAGTTACGTGTCCAGGGGGACTAACTATGGCTACACCTTC.

This chain links TRBV15 with TRBJ1-1; D remains ambiguous. Trimming cost V 0 bases and J 1 base, with 12 bases left between them. Germline V gives CDR1 LNHNV, CDR2 YYDKDF (reference sequence). CDR3 length: 16 amino acids. CDR3 nucleotides: TGTGCCACCAGCAGAGATACGGCAGGCTGGAACACTGAAGCTTTCTTT. Encoded protein: CATSRDTAGWNTEAFF.

Only a few counts were recorded for this clonotype. V is TRBV2 and J is TRBJ1-2; no clear D gene. Germline values: CDR1 SNHLY, CDR2 FYNNEI. The V end was cut by 7 bases, the J end by 5 bases, with 11 bases between. The CDR3 totals 12 residues. CDR3: CASMTLIYGYTF. DNA of the CDR3: TGTGCCAGCATGACACTTATATATGGCTACACCTTC.

V is TRBV6-5 and J is TRBJ2-1, with D possibly being TRBD2 (5 bases). The CDR3 contains 15 residues. The germline gives CDR1 MNHEY, CDR2 SVGAGI. The V end was cut by 0 bases, the J end by 5 bases, with 11 bases between. The CDR3 loop is CASSYSWEQNNEQFF. CDR3 DNA: TGTGCCAGCAGTTACTCGTGGGAGCAGAACAATGAGCAGTTCTTC.

The rearrangement uses TRBV7-2 and TRBJ2-5; a weak D match, TRBD1 (5 bases). The ends were cut back, 4 bases at V and 5 bases at J, with 8 bases in the middle. CDR1 SGHTA and CDR2 FQGNSA come from the germline V gene. CDR3 size: 12 residues. CDR3 protein: CASSSAGETQYF. The CDR3 DNA reads as TGTGCCAGCAGCTCAGCAGGGGAGACCCAGTACTTC.

The J gene is TRBJ2-7, the V gene TRBV28; 12 nucleotides match TRBD2. The CDR3 is made up of 13 amino acids. V lost 7 bases, J lost 6 bases, and 4 bases stayed unmatched. CDR1 MDHEN and CDR2 SYDVKM come from the germline V gene. The CDR3 DNA follows: TGTGCCAGCACCAGACTAGCGGGGGCCGAGCAGTACTTC. This encodes CASTRLAGAEQYF.

The chain links TRBV24-1 to TRBJ1-2; weak D call: TRBD1 (5 bases). Trimming left V 3 bases short and J 11 bases short, with 15 bases between. The CDR3 covers 13 residues. CDR1 is KGHDR, CDR2 SFDVKD, per germline. The CDR3 sequence is CATSDALRGRYTF. CDR3 bases: TGTGCCACCAGTGATGCTCTAAGGGGAAGGTACACCTTC.

V usage is TRBV6-1 and J usage is TRBJ1-4; tentative D call: TRBD1 (5 bases). Trimming shortened V by 5 bases and J by 8 bases, and 21 bases separated the two germline ends. CDR1 is MNHNS and CDR2 is SASEGT in the germline V gene. The CDR3 runs 16 residues. The CDR3 loop reads CASSRKARGGGEKLFF. The DNA for the CDR3 is TGTGCCAGCAGTCGGAAGGCGAGGGGCGGGGGAGAAAAACTGTTTTTT.

This chain links TRBV27 with TRBJ1-5; 7 nucleotides match TRBD1. Germline trimming cut 5 bases from V and 5 bases from J; bases unmatched to any gene: 9. CDR3 length: 15 amino acids. Germline loops: CDR1 MNHEY, CDR2 SMNVEV (reference sequence). The CDR3 DNA reads TGTGCCAGCAGTACCTTCGGGACAGTACATCAGCCCCAGCATTTT. Its translation: CASSTFGTVHQPQHF.

This clonotype was observed a few times. The chain couples TRBV28 to TRBJ1-5, with D perhaps TRBD1 (5 bases). The CDR3 extends over 15 amino acids. Germline CDR1 reads MDHEN; CDR2 reads SYDVKM. Trimming stripped 6 bases from V and 0 bases from J, with 12 bases between. The CDR3 is CASRSDTYSNQPQHF. The CDR3 DNA reads as TGTGCCAGCAGATCGGACACATATAGCAATCAGCCCCAGCATTTT.